Below, one TCR beta chain is given with its context. The antigen remains undetermined. This sample stems from a study of T cell responses to AZD1222 COVID-19 vaccine. Only in-frame clones appear in the TCRdb table, and some are missing; sequencing was by immunoSEQ multiplex PCR. The sample shows 100,000 or so clones, approximately 87% of them seen only once. General study findings and limits: When two AZD1222 doses had been given, Spike-specific TCR breadth and depth rose. Among spike-specific TCRs, nearly half reportedly target unmutated variant regions. Regions 160-218 and 743-854 dominated among vaccine-associated CD4 TCRs spanning spike. In a largely white British group with more females than males, clonal diversity was possibly underestimated.

CDR1 is SGHTA, CDR2 FQGNSA, per germline. The ends lost 5 bases at V and 4 bases at J; junction bases unmatched: 6. This CDR3 region has 14 residues. The chain carries TRBV7-2 and TRBJ1-1, with 8 nucleotides matching TRBD1. The sample consisted of peripheral blood, taken on day 0 of MenACWY control vaccination. This receptor was identified in an adult in good health. The chain's CDR3 is CASSPQGAITEAFF. The CDR3 bases are TGTGCCAGCAGCCCTCAGGGGGCTATCACTGAAGCTTTCTTT.